This T cell receptor (beta chain) appears in the sequencing data of a study of T cells in Graves' hyperthyroidism and ophthalmopathy. The source material, RNA transcripts, was used to amplify TCR beta CDR3 regions. A first-round RT-PCR of the TCR CDR3 used the HTBI primer set. MiXCR was run by TCRdb on the multiplex PCR reads, yielding one entry per CDR3 protein. The table lists around 600,000 distinct CDR3 sequences, 16% of them singletons. Study-wide results and limits: Researchers found most expanded thyroid clonotypes above 0.001 in blood as well.

V was clipped by 8 bases and J by 2 bases; unmatched bases: 5. In germline, CDR1 is MGHRA, CDR2 YSYEKL. This CDR3 has 13 residues. This clonotype was seen a handful of times. The antigen remains undetermined. The chain recombines TRBV4-1 with TRBJ2-5, with TRBD1 matching 7 bases. This sequence was found in a woman in her thirties or forties with Graves' ophthalmopathy. Material for sequencing was blood. CDR3 residues: CASGGTVQETQYF. The CDR3 DNA reads TGCGCCAGCGGTGGGACAGTTCAAGAGACCCAGTACTTC.